Shown below are 16 T cell receptor beta chains from a single sample sequenced in a study of response to subunit inactivated influenza vaccine. One entry per CDR3 protein results from TCRdb running MiXCR on the RT-PCR reads. The data show roughly 620,000 distinct CDR3 sequences, with roughly 10% seen just once and around 10% held by the top ten. The same data also contributed to another study, on T cells expressing NK-cell markers. This second study notes: Libraries used 5'RACE template switching adding universal primer site and UMIs.

This sample comprised PBMCs from blood, obtained on the day of vaccination. All receptors come from a man in his fifties or sixties who received an inactivated influenza vaccine.

This clonotype was counted between two and nine times. This chain connects TRBV10-3 to TRBJ2-7; 8 bases agree with TRBD1. CDR1 and CDR2 (germline): ENHRY, SYGVKD. The CDR3 is made up of 15 amino acids. J was trimmed by 4 bases and V by 2 bases; bases with no gene match: 7. This CDR3 is CAISEGQGAGYEQYF. CDR3 nucleotides: TGTGCCATCAGTGAGGGTCAGGGGGCGGGGTACGAGCAGTACTTC.

This clonotype turned up a few times. This rearrangement joins TRBV29-1 to TRBJ1-2, with 7 bases that match TRBD1. The V gene end was trimmed by 5 bases and the J gene end by 3 bases; junction bases not matched to a gene: 3. Germline V gene lookup returns CDR1 SQVTM and CDR2 ANQGSEA. The CDR3 has 12 amino acids. The CDR3 DNA is TGCAGCGTTATAGACAGGGACTATGGCTACACCTTC. Translated: CSVIDRDYGYTF.

This clonotype was picked up many times. The chain joins TRBV7-9 to TRBJ2-1; weak D call: TRBD2 (5 bases). CDR1 is SEHNR, CDR2 FQNEAQ, per germline (reference sequence). The CDR3 spans 12 residues. V gave up 2 bases and J gave up 8 bases, with 7 bases separating them. For the CDR3, the DNA is TGTGCCAGCAGCTTATTTAGCGATGAGCAGTTCTTC. This gives the protein CASSLFSDEQFF.

This clonotype has more than one count but fewer than ten. The gene calls are TRBV7-2 and TRBJ2-1; D remains ambiguous. Germline V lookup: CDR1 SGHTA, CDR2 FQGNSA. This CDR3 contains 16 residues. Trimming took 5 bases from V and 5 from J, leaving 19 bases between them. The CDR3 DNA follows: TGTGCCAGCAGCGGCGAAACGGCAGGTGGTAACAATGAGCAGTTCTTC. This gives the protein CASSGETAGGNNEQFF.

The rearrangement joins TRBV5-1 to TRBJ2-6; no clear D. The CDR3 runs to 15 residues. Trimming stripped 3 bases from V and 4 bases from J, with 11 bases between. Germline-derived CDR1 and CDR2 are SGHRS and YFSETQ. CDR3 DNA: TGCGCCAGCAGCTCCACCTCCCAGGGGGCCAACGTCCTGACTTTC. It codes for CASSSTSQGANVLTF.

The chain combines TRBV4-1 with TRBJ2-3; the D gene is possibly TRBD2 (6 bases). The CDR3 consists of 14 residues. Germline assignment: CDR1 MGHRA and CDR2 YSYEKL. The ends were cut back, 0 bases at V and 3 bases at J, with 7 bases in the middle. CDR3 amino acids: CASSQDGRTDTQYF. The CDR3 nucleotides read TGCGCCAGCAGCCAAGATGGGAGGACAGATACGCAGTATTTT.

The CDR3 DNA is TGTGCCAGCAGCCAAGATGGGCAGTATAGCAATCAGCCCCAGCATTTT. Translated: CASSQDGQYSNQPQHF. The V and J genes are TRBV4-2 and TRBJ1-5; D gene uncertain. The V gene's germline CDR1 is LGHNA and CDR2 YNFKEQ. The CDR3 contains 16 residues. V was shortened by 0 bases and J by 0 bases, with 9 bases between the two germline ends.

The chain is built from TRBV5-1 and TRBJ2-5; no definite D call. This CDR3 region has 16 residues. V was cut by 1 base and J by 2 bases, with 15 bases left in between. CDR1 and CDR2 from the germline V gene are SGHRS and YFSETQ. CDR3 sequence (DNA): TGCGCCAGCAGCTTGTTCCTGGGTTGGGAACAAGAGACCCAGTACTTC. Its protein is CASSLFLGWEQETQYF.

The chain has TRBV6-1 and TRBJ1-2, with 7 bases fitting TRBD1. V lost 3 bases to trimming and J lost 3 bases; unmatched junction nucleotides: 4. The germline gives CDR1 MNHNS, CDR2 SASEGT. This CDR3 contains 14 residues. The CDR3, as DNA: TGTGCCAGCAGTGACCTCGGGACAGACTATGGCTACACCTTC. Encoded protein: CASSDLGTDYGYTF.

This chain joins TRBV4-1 and TRBJ2-1; 11 positions agree with TRBD2. V dropped 1 base and J dropped 4; count of bases not matched to a gene: 3. The CDR3 is made up of 16 amino acids. The V gene's germline CDR1 is MGHRA and CDR2 YSYEKL. CDR3 DNA sequence: TGCGCCAGCAGCCAAGTCTTAGCGGGGGGGTACAATGAGCAGTTCTTC. This gives the protein CASSQVLAGGYNEQFF.

The chain couples TRBV3-1 to TRBJ2-4; no clear D. The germline V and J ends were trimmed by 2 bases and 8 bases, with 10 bases remaining between them. The CDR3 has 13 residues. Germline values: CDR1 LGHDT, CDR2 YNNKEL (reference sequence). CDR3 amino acids: CASSQYLWDIQYF. CDR3 in DNA: TGTGCCAGCAGCCAATACTTGTGGGACATTCAGTACTTC.

This clonotype was detected a few times. This chain links TRBV7-9 with TRBJ2-3, with 14 bases that match TRBD2. The CDR3 loop spans 17 amino acids. V shed 5 bases, J shed 3 bases, and the junction held 7 bases outside the gene matches. Germline V CDR1 and CDR2: SEHNR, FQNEAQ (reference sequence). CDR3 sequence (DNA): TGTGCCAGCAGCCCCGGGGGACTAGCGGGGGTAACAGATACGCAGTATTTT. It specifies CASSPGGLAGVTDTQYF.

In its sample, this clonotype was seen a few times. J is TRBJ2-7 and V is TRBV25-1, with D perhaps given as TRBD1 or TRBD2 (6 bases each). This CDR3 spans 13 amino acids. Between the trimmed V and J ends, which lost 10 bases and 2 bases, there was a span of 15 bases. Germline V gene data show CDR1 as MGHDK and CDR2 as SYGVNS. The CDR3 loop is CATTEGGAYEQYF. DNA of the CDR3: TGTGCCACGACAGAGGGGGGAGCCTACGAGCAGTACTTC.

The chain links TRBV6-5 to TRBJ2-3; 10 positions match TRBD2. Trimming cost V 4 bases and J 1 base; bases outside gene matches: 5. The CDR3 is 16 residues long. Per the germline V gene, CDR1 is MNHEY and CDR2 is SVGAGI. CDR3 amino acids: CASSSLGLAGTDTQYF. The DNA of the CDR3 is TGTGCCAGCAGTTCCCTTGGACTAGCGGGCACAGATACGCAGTATTTT.

Ten or more counts support this clonotype. The gene calls are TRBV5-1 and TRBJ2-5; no reliable D call. Germline V gene data show CDR1 as SGHRS and CDR2 as YFSETQ. Trimming left V 4 bases short and J 3 bases short, with 10 bases between. This CDR3 has 13 residues. In DNA, the CDR3 is TGCGCCAGCAGCAGGCAGATGGAAGAGACCCAGTACTTC. Its translation is CASSRQMEETQYF. The full variable domain, with the rest looked up from reference TRBV5-1 and TRBJ2-5, is KAGVTQTPRYLIKTRGQQVTLSCSPISGHRSVSWYQQTPGQGLQFLFEYFSETQRNKGNFPGRFSGRQFSNSRSEMNVSTLELGDSALYLCASSRQMEETQYFGPGTRLLVL.

The sample holds a few counts of this clonotype. The genes are TRBV6-2 or TRBV6-3 and TRBJ2-3, with a weak D call TRBD2 (5 bases). Germline CDR1 reads MNHEY; CDR2 reads SVGEGT. This CDR3 spans 14 amino acids. The ends were cut back, 1 base at V and 5 bases at J, with 10 bases in the middle. As DNA, the CDR3 is TGTGCCAGCAGTTACTGGGGAGTCGGAGATACGCAGTATTTT. The encoded protein is CASSYWGVGDTQYF.